A single sample is the source of the 6 T cell receptor beta chains below, sequenced in a study of blood T cells in healthy people across ages. For the second PCR, which ran for about 7 to 11 cycles, a sample-barcoded 5' primer and a J-beta primer mix were used. MiXCR, applied by TCRdb to the 5' RACE reads, yields one record per CDR3 protein. Found here are 1.8 million or so distinct CDR3 sequences, roughly two fifths of them singletons; the top ten hold about 23%. Sequenced input: blood. These receptors were collected from a human donor in good health.

The chain recombines TRBV12-3 or TRBV12-4 with TRBJ2-1; D call uncertain. Trimming shortened V by 5 bases and J by 8 bases, and 13 bases separated the two germline ends. This CDR3 is built from 13 residues. CDR3 residues: CASSKSQRHEQFF. The CDR3 bases are TGTGCCAGCAGTAAAAGTCAGAGGCATGAGCAGTTCTTC.

The chain employs TRBV20-1 and TRBJ2-1; D is undetermined. CDR1 is DFQATT, CDR2 SNEGSKA, per germline (reference sequence). CDR3 length equals 10 residues. V gave up 5 bases and J gave up 8 bases, with 7 bases separating them. In nucleotides, the CDR3 is TGCAGTGCTCGCCCCGATGAGCAGTTCTTC. Residues: CSARPDEQFF.

The table lists this clonotype with many counts. The chain employs TRBV7-2 and TRBJ1-5, with D hard to call. Germline-derived CDR1 and CDR2 are SGHTA and FQGNSA. The CDR3 has 13 amino acids. Trimming shortened V by 1 base and J by 6 bases, and 7 bases separated the two germline ends. CDR3 region: CASSLVEGQPQHF. The CDR3 DNA follows: TGTGCCAGCAGCTTAGTGGAGGGTCAGCCCCAGCATTTT.

The rearrangement uses TRBV10-3 and TRBJ1-6, with D unresolved. V was clipped by 8 bases and J by 7 bases, with 15 bases between them. Looked up from germline, CDR1 is ENHRY and CDR2 is SYGVKD. The CDR3 spans 14 residues. This CDR3 reads CAIRGFSENSPLHF. The CDR3 DNA sequence: TGTGCCATCCGAGGGTTTTCGGAGAATTCACCCCTCCACTTT.

The CDR3 loop is CASSLTSNPYNEQFF. The CDR3 DNA follows: TGTGCCAGCAGTCTCACTAGCAACCCTTACAATGAGCAGTTCTTC. The genes are TRBV27 and TRBJ2-1; TRBD2 might be the D (6 bases). This CDR3 is 15 amino acids long. CDR1 is MNHEY and CDR2 is SMNVEV in the germline V gene (reference sequence). V lost 5 bases to trimming and J lost 4 bases, with 15 bases between them.

The chain carries TRBV4-1 and TRBJ1-2, with D unresolved. This CDR3 is 14 amino acids long. Germline V gene sequence: CDR1 MGHRA, CDR2 YSYEKL. Trimming cost V 1 base and J 5 bases, with 11 bases left between them. CDR3 loop: CASSQVAQLYGYTF. The CDR3 nucleotides are TGCGCCAGCAGCCAAGTGGCACAGCTTTATGGCTACACCTTC.